The 13 T cell receptor beta chains given below trace back to one sample, sequenced in a study of T cells in Graves' hyperthyroidism and ophthalmopathy. Amplified regions were TCR beta CDR3 sequences from RNA transcripts. TCR CDR3 underwent first-round RT-PCR with the HTBI primer set. TCRdb re-analysed the multiplex PCR reads in MiXCR, keeping a single row per CDR3 protein. This sample yields about 160,000 distinct CDR3 sequences, of which 9.4% are seen a single time; roughly a fifth belongs to the top ten. Sample: blood. Receptor source: a woman between 18 and 29 years old with Graves' hyperthyroidism that later progressed to Graves' ophthalmopathy.

This clonotype appeared a few times. The rearrangement joins TRBV4-1 to TRBJ2-5; 8 bases line up with TRBD2. Trimming at V came to 0 bases and at J to 1 base, leaving 7 bases not matched to a gene. The CDR3 covers 17 residues. Looked up from germline, CDR1 is MGHRA and CDR2 is YSYEKL. CDR3: CASSQEERRGVQETQYF. The DNA of the CDR3 is TGCGCCAGCAGCCAAGAAGAACGGCGGGGGGTCCAAGAGACCCAGTACTTC.

This clonotype was detected many times. This chain connects TRBV11-2 to TRBJ1-1; D unresolved. Germline assignment: CDR1 SGHAT and CDR2 FQNNGV. The CDR3 covers 16 residues. V was cut by 5 bases and J by 0 bases, with 16 bases left in between. The CDR3 reads CASSLRRRVMNTEAFF. Here the CDR3 DNA reads TGTGCCAGCAGCCTCCGGAGGCGGGTGATGAACACTGAAGCTTTCTTT.

Concerning this clonotype itself: A much larger clone sits a single nucleotide away, making a read error possible. The chain carries TRBV29-1 and TRBJ2-7; possibly TRBD1 for D (6 bases). The germline V gene has CDR1 SQVTM and CDR2 ANQGSEA. The CDR3 loop spans 14 amino acids. In DNA form, the CDR3 reads TGCGGCGCCACCCCCGGGACATCGAGAGGCGAGCAGTACTTC. Protein: CGATPGTSRGEQYF.

J is TRBJ2-7 and V is TRBV4-1; 11 nucleotides align to TRBD2. This CDR3 has 19 residues. CDR1 and CDR2 (germline): MGHRA, YSYEKL. The J segment lost 1 base and the V segment lost 0 bases, leaving 11 bases of the junction unmatched. CDR3 residues: CASSQESALAGGASYEQYF. The CDR3, as DNA: TGCGCCAGCAGCCAAGAAAGTGCGCTAGCGGGAGGAGCTTCCTACGAGCAGTACTTC.

The chain joins TRBV5-1 to TRBJ2-1; 9 bases agree with TRBD2. V was pared by 7 bases and J by 0 bases, with 8 bases of the junction left unmatched. Germline V gene lookup returns CDR1 SGHRS and CDR2 YFSETQ. There are 16 residues in the CDR3. DNA of the CDR3: TGCGCCAGCTCCGCGGGGGGGGGCTCCTCCTACAATGAGCAGTTCTTC. Its protein is CASSAGGGSSYNEQFF.

This chain joins TRBV9 and TRBJ2-7, with a possible D match to TRBD2 (6 bases). The V and J ends lost 4 bases and 3 bases respectively, with 14 bases between them. CDR1 is SGDLS and CDR2 is YYNGEE in the germline V gene. This CDR3 comprises 14 residues. The CDR3 coding sequence is TGTGCCAGCAGCCCGGGGGAGCCCATCTACGAGCAGTACTTC. This codes for CASSPGEPIYEQYF.

This clonotype was recorded at least ten times. This rearrangement joins TRBV5-8 to TRBJ2-5; D might be TRBD1 (5 bases). This CDR3 is built from 13 residues. Germline CDR1 reads SGHTS; CDR2 reads YDEGEE. Between the trimmed V and J ends, which lost 3 bases and 2 bases, there was a span of 8 bases. The DNA for the CDR3 is TGTGCCAGCAGCTGGCAGGGTCAAGAGACCCAGTACTTC. Its translation: CASSWQGQETQYF.

Points on this clonotype: With a much larger clone just one base away, this may be a read error. The J gene is TRBJ1-2, the V gene TRBV4-1; D remains ambiguous. V lost 0 bases and J lost 6, with 14 bases in between. The CDR3 has 15 residues. Germline V gene lookup returns CDR1 MGHRA and CDR2 YSYEKL. DNA of the CDR3: TGCGCCAGCAGCCAAGAGTCAGCACAGCATAATGGCTACACCTTC. The encoded protein is CASSQESAQHNGYTF.

This clonotype was counted between two and nine times. Being one base from a much bigger clone, this may be a read error. V is TRBV28 and J is TRBJ2-7, with D perhaps assigned TRBD1 or TRBD2 (5 bases each). The ends were cut back, 5 bases at V and 6 bases at J, with 20 bases in the middle. CDR3 length: 15 residues. Germline V gene lookup returns CDR1 MDHEN and CDR2 SYDVKM. The DNA for the CDR3 is TGTGCCAGCAGTCTGACCGGGGCGGCCCCCATCGAGCAGTACTTC. This codes for CASSLTGAAPIEQYF.

The table lists this clonotype with many counts. The chain recombines TRBV9 with TRBJ1-2, with D possibly TRBD1 on 5 matching bases. Germline CDR1 and CDR2: SGDLS and YYNGEE. V lost 2 bases and J lost 4, with 12 bases in between. The CDR3 spans 14 residues. This CDR3 is CASSVRDSSYGYTF. The CDR3, as DNA: TGTGCCAGCAGCGTGAGGGACTCGAGCTATGGCTACACCTTC.

The V call is TRBV5-1, the J call TRBJ2-1; D unresolved. This CDR3 comprises 15 residues. The ends were cut back, 0 bases at V and 0 bases at J, with 7 bases in the middle. CDR1 and CDR2 from the germline V gene are SGHRS and YFSETQ. CDR3 residues: CASSLATSSYNEQFF. The CDR3 DNA reads TGCGCCAGCAGCTTGGCCACCTCCTCCTACAATGAGCAGTTCTTC. The full variable domain, completed using reference TRBV5-1 and TRBJ2-1, is KAGVTQTPRYLIKTRGQQVTLSCSPISGHRSVSWYQQTPGQGLQFLFEYFSETQRNKGNFPGRFSGRQFSNSRSEMNVSTLELGDSALYLCASSLATSSYNEQFFGPGTRLTVL.

CDR3 nucleotides: TGTGCCAGCATTCCGAGTATCGGGGGTGAGCAGTTCTTC. This encodes CASIPSIGGEQFF. The chain has TRBV12-3 or TRBV12-4 and TRBJ2-1; a possible D gene is TRBD2 (6 bases). The germline V and J ends were trimmed by 7 bases and 9 bases, with 16 bases remaining between them. This CDR3 spans 13 amino acids.

The chain recombines TRBV7-2 with TRBJ2-7, with D uncertain. CDR1 is SGHTA and CDR2 is FQGNSA in the germline V gene. CDR3 length: 15 amino acids. Trimming left V 5 bases short and J 1 base short, with 15 bases between. The CDR3 coding sequence is TGTGCCAGCAGCCCATTATCGGTGCCTTCCTACGAGCAGTACTTC. This translates into CASSPLSVPSYEQYF.